The present T cell receptor beta chain was sequenced within a study of shared clonotypes between healthy human individuals. Study-wide findings and caveats: Sequencing depth was a factor that was expected to affect clonotype sharing among donors. Clonotype sharing across a few donors was observed for about 5.5% of naive CD4 clonotypes.

Trimming took 0 bases from V and 7 from J, leaving 10 bases between them. The CDR3 length is 13 residues. The germline gives CDR1 SGHDT, CDR2 YYEEEE. Comment on this clone: Its target is not known.

Investigators spread the genomic DNA of each subset evenly over several immunoSEQ plates. The repertoire was sequenced with immunoSEQ multiplex PCR; TCRdb's copy has only in-frame clones and lacks some. The data hold about 520,000 clones, with 90% to 97% observed a single time. This chain uses TRBV5-6 with TRBJ1-1; the D gene is possibly TRBD1 (6 bases). The receptor was isolated from a woman in her thirties in good health. The sequenced material came from naive CD4+ T cells sorted from blood. Subset in this sample: CD45RA+ positively selected. The CDR3, as DNA: TGTGCCAGCAGCTTGGCAGTACAGGGTGAAGCTTTCTTT. Translation: CASSLAVQGEAFF.